The 2 T cell receptor beta chains below come from one sample, sequenced in a study of cytomegalovirus exposure and HLA in healthy donors. Primers for the PCR totalled 60 Vbeta and 13 Jbeta. Clones were sequenced by immunoSEQ multiplex PCR, and TCRdb holds only the in-frame ones, with some missing. The sample lists 170,000 or so clones, about 80% occurring once. The sequencing input was PBMCs. Every receptor here comes from a young woman in good health and CMV-seronegative.

This clone appeared a single time. The chain combines TRBV28 with TRBJ1-3; TRBD1 might be the D (6 bases). The CDR3 sequence is 13 residues long. The V end was cut by 2 bases, the J end by 8 bases, with 10 bases between. The V gene's germline CDR1 is MDHEN and CDR2 SYDVKM. The CDR3 loop is CASSLPGQYTIYF. For the CDR3, the DNA is TGTGCCAGCAGTTTACCCGGACAGTACACCATATATTTT. The full variable domain, with the rest looked up from reference TRBV28 and TRBJ1-3, is DVKVTQSSRYLVKRTGEKVFLECVQDMDHENMFWYRQDPGLGLRLIYFSYDVKMKEKGDIPEGYSVSREKKERFSLILESASTNQTSMYLCASSLPGQYTIYFGEGSWLTVV.

This clone was recorded once. The gene calls are TRBV7-2 and TRBJ1-2; D is undetermined. The CDR3 length is 14 residues. Looked up from germline, CDR1 is SGHTA and CDR2 is FQGNSA. Trimming left V 2 bases short and J 4 bases short, with 11 bases between. CDR3 loop: CASSLLAGSYGYTF. The CDR3 DNA reads TGTGCCAGCAGCTTACTGGCGGGGTCCTATGGCTACACCTTC.